This entry is about one TCR beta chain. The antigen is unknown. A read error may account for a junction end that differs from germline. These data come from a study of T cells in Graves' hyperthyroidism and ophthalmopathy. TCR beta CDR3 region amplification was performed from RNA transcripts. A first-round RT-PCR of the TCR CDR3 used the HTBI primer set. MiXCR, applied by TCRdb to the multiplex PCR reads, yields one record per CDR3 protein. The sample holds 470,000 or so distinct CDR3 sequences, under 25% seen once. The germline CDR1 and CDR2 sequences are SEHNR and FQNEAQ (reference sequence). This CDR3 has 12 amino acids. Whole-study results and caveats: Most clonotypes expanded in the thyroid (above 0.001) were also present in blood.

Patients counted as stable if ophthalmopathy did not develop within 18 months. The study enrolled patients aged 18 to 65 with newly diagnosed hyperthyroidism of under 2 months' duration. J is TRBJ2-5 and V is TRBV7-9, with D uncertain. This TCR came from a man in his late teens or twenties with Graves' hyperthyroidism. Sequencing was done on a sample of blood. CDR3 region: CASSAPKETRYF. The CDR3 DNA reads TGTGCCAGCAGCGCTCCCAAAGAGACCCGGTACTTC. Supplemented by reference TRBV7-9 and TRBJ2-5, the full variable domain reads DTGVSQNPRHKITKRGQNVTFRCDPISEHNRLYWYRQTLGQGPEFLTYFQNEAQLEKSRLLSDRFSAERPKGSFSTLEIQRTEQGDSAMYLCASSAPKETRYFGPGTRLLVL.